A single sample gave rise to the 3 T cell receptor beta chains below, sequenced in a study of shared clonotypes between healthy human individuals. CD45RO negativity and positive selection for CCR7 defined naive CD8 cells, a population that excluded terminally differentiated effector memory CD45RA+ cells. Method: immunoSEQ multiplex PCR; TCRdb's copy keeps in-frame clones and lacks some. The profile shows about 590,000 clones, roughly 95% of them singletons. Material: naive CD8+ T cells sorted from blood. The source is a woman under 40 in good health.

Concerning this clone: In the same sample, other DNA sequences code for this CDR3. This chain connects TRBV27 to TRBJ1-2; 7 bases agree with TRBD1. Germline lookup yields CDR1 MNHEY and CDR2 SMNVEV (reference sequence). The length of the CDR3 is 13 residues. V gave up 2 bases and J gave up 7 bases; unmatched junction bases: 4. CDR3 DNA: TGTGCCAGCAGTTTAATACAGGGGTCTGGCTACACCTTC. Its translation is CASSLIQGSGYTF.

The chain combines TRBV13 with TRBJ2-7; weak D call: TRBD2 (6 bases). The V end lost 4 bases, the J end lost 2 bases, and 9 bases lay between the germline ends. Germline V lookup: CDR1 PRHDT, CDR2 FYEKMQ (reference sequence). The CDR3 loop spans 13 amino acids. For the CDR3, the DNA is TGTGCCAGCAGCTATGGGACTGCCTACGAGCAGTACTTC. Its translation is CASSYGTAYEQYF. Filled out from reference TRBV13 and TRBJ2-7, the complete variable domain reads AAGVIQSPRHLIKEKRETATLKCYPIPRHDTVYWYQQGPGQDPQFLISFYEKMQSDKGSIPDRFSAQQFSDYHSELNMSSLELGDSALYFCASSYGTAYEQYFGPGTRLTVT.

The chain recombines TRBV5-6 with TRBJ1-1; D remains ambiguous. V shed 3 bases and J shed 0 bases, with 9 bases lying between them. CDR3 length equals 14 residues. The germline V gene encodes CDR1 SGHDT and CDR2 YYEEEE. CDR3 region: CASSSQPMNTEAFF. The CDR3, as DNA: TGTGCCAGCAGCTCTCAGCCCATGAACACTGAAGCTTTCTTT.